This T cell receptor beta chain was retrieved from a study of tumor-infiltrating lymphocytes in primary liver carcinoma. Overall study: Roughly 3.65 to 7.5 million productive TCRbeta reads came from each sample, comparable across tissue types. Study conclusions and caveats: Tumor-adjacent and tumor-blood pairs shared less of their repertoires than tumor region pairs shared.

Germline V lookup: CDR1 LGHNT, CDR2 FRNRAP. This CDR3 region has 13 residues. Total RNA amounting to around 450 ng was the source from which TCR beta cDNA was made with a constant-region primer. Three nested multiplex PCR rounds, a slightly modified ARM-PCR, produced the libraries for TCR beta. Both of the initial two PCR rounds ran for roughly 10 cycles and employed TRBV1-TRBV30 forward primers alongside a C-beta reverse primer. TCRdb ran MiXCR on the multiplex PCR reads and lists one entry per CDR3 protein. Here the sample spans about 59,000 distinct CDR3 sequences, 70% to 85% being singletons. Total RNA and DNA came together from about 21-30 mg of bulk tissue without cell sorting. Note on this clonotype: Its antigen is as yet unknown. Mismatch with germline at one junction end may stem from a read error.

Material: liver tumor tissue from sampling region 2. Subset described: tumor region T2, inferior pole. This sequence joins TRBV12-5 and TRBJ2-7; D could derive from TRBD1 or TRBD2 (5 bases each). The clonotype was recovered from a man between 35 and 55 years old with primary liver carcinoma and hepatitis B virus infection. As DNA, the CDR3 is TGTGCCAGTGATGGGACCGGTTCCTACAAGCAGTATTTC. This encodes CASDGTGSYKQYF.